This T cell receptor (beta chain) was captured by sequencing in a study of T cells in Graves' hyperthyroidism and ophthalmopathy. It was RNA transcripts that yielded the amplified TCR beta CDR3 regions. TCR CDR3 regions were first amplified by RT-PCR with HTBI primers. Using its own MiXCR run on the multiplex PCR reads, TCRdb lists one record per CDR3 protein. The sample gives under 650,000 distinct CDR3 sequences, roughly 16% of which show up once; 3.5% to 4% is in the top ten. The V end was cut by 3 bases, the J end by 5 bases, with 9 bases between. The CDR3 runs to 13 residues. Looked up from germline, CDR1 is SGHAT and CDR2 is FQNNGV. This clonotype was counted many times. Each patient was aged 18 to 65 and had newly diagnosed hyperthyroidism of under 2 months' duration. Reasons for excluding patients were uncontrolled infection, other autoimmune disease, pregnancy or lactation.

Sequencing was done on a sample of blood. This clonotype was sampled from a woman in her thirties with Graves' hyperthyroidism. The chain employs TRBV11-2 and TRBJ2-3, with D possibly TRBD2 on 6 matching bases. CDR3 in amino acids: CASSFQEGDTQYF. The CDR3 DNA reads as TGTGCCAGCAGCTTCCAGGAGGGAGATACGCAGTATTTT.